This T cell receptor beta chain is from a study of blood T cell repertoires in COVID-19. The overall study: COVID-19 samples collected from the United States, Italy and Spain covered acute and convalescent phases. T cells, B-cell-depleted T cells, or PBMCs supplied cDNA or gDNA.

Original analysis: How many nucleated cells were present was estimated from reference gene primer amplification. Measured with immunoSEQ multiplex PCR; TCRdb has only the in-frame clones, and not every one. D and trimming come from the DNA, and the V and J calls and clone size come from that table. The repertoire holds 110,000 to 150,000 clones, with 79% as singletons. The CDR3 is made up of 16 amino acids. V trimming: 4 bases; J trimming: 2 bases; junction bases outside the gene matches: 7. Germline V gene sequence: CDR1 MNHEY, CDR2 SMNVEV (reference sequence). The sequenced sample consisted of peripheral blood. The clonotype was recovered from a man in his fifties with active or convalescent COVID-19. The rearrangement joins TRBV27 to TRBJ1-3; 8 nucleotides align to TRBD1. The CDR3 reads CASSSRQTGAGNTIYF. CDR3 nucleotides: TGTGCCAGCAGTTCCCGCCAGACAGGGGCTGGAAACACCATATATTTT.